This is a list of T cell receptor gamma chains from one sample in a study of Vδ1+ human thymocytes. TCRdb re-called the multiplex PCR reads using CATT. The repertoire holds about 36,000 gamma-chain clones, with around 20% as singletons. The sample comprised Vdelta1+ gamma-delta thymocytes from the thymus. These receptors were obtained from a girl less than two years old who had congenital heart surgery. Each CDR3 is given without its conserved first and last residue.

TRGV2	TRGJ1/TRGJ2	ATWDRVYKKL
TRGV3	TRGJ1/TRGJ2	ATWDRRDYKKL
TRGV9	TRGJ1/TRGJ2	ALWEVRLVYYKKL
TRGV2	TRGJ1/TRGJ2	ATWDGWKL
TRGV2	TRGJ1/TRGJ2	ATWDGRGGYKKL
TRGV9	TRGJ1/TRGJ2	ALWELLYKKL
TRGV9	TRGJ1/TRGJ2	ALWEAHCYYKKL
TRGV5	TRGJ1/TRGJ2	ATWDRPIYKKL
TRGV4	TRGJ1/TRGJ2	ATCDGPYYKKL
TRGV5	TRGJ1/TRGJ2	AAWDRRVQYKKL
TRGV9	TRGJ1/TRGJ2	ALWERHYYKKL
TRGV8	TRGJP2	ATWAVNSSDWIKT
TRGV4	TRGJ1/TRGJ2	ATWDGPRFYKKL
TRGV9	TRGJ1/TRGJ2	ALWEVHSSDSNYKKL
TRGV5	TRGJ1/TRGJ2	ATWERKKL
TRGV8	TRGJ1/TRGJ2	ATWDIDYYKKL
TRGV8	TRGJ1/TRGJ2	ATWDESPKKL
TRGV3	TRGJ1/TRGJ2	ATWDRLAL
TRGV4	TRGJ1/TRGJ2	ATWDGPYGGFKKL
TRGV4	TRGJ1/TRGJ2	ATWISPYYKKL
TRGV3	TRGJ1/TRGJ2	ATWDRQPPFSPIL
TRGV4	TRGJ1/TRGJ2	ATRDGGRYKKL
TRGV8	TRGJ1/TRGJ2	ATWGLDYKKL
TRGV9	TRGJ1/TRGJ2	ALWEVRMEYKKL
TRGV9	TRGJ1/TRGJ2	ALWEVHTYKKL
TRGV2	TRGJ1/TRGJ2	ATWDGVGNYYKKL
TRGV2	TRGJ1/TRGJ2	ATWDGPRHKKL
TRGV4	TRGJ1/TRGJ2	ATWDAVYYKKL
TRGV8	TRGJ1/TRGJ2	ATWDRYYKKL
TRGV9	TRGJ1/TRGJ2	ALWDRYKKL
TRGV8	TRGJ1/TRGJ2	ATWDFPYKKL
TRGV2	TRGJP2	ATWDGQSWSSDWIKT
TRGV3	TRGJ1/TRGJ2	ATWDKTQKL
TRGV9	TRGJ1/TRGJ2	ALWEGGPLLL
TRGV8	TRGJ1/TRGJ2	ATWPDPPNYYKKL
TRGV4	TRGJ1/TRGJ2	ATWEPIPVTGVKGDYYKKL
TRGV2	TRGJ1/TRGJ2	ATCDGPSGVKYKKL
TRGV8	TRGJ1/TRGJ2	ATWGGTYYKKL
TRGV5	TRGJ1/TRGJ2	ATWDPKNYYKKL
TRGV9	TRGJP2	ALWEPYSSDWIKT
TRGV4	TRGJ1/TRGJ2	ATWERTYYKKL
TRGV5	TRGJ1/TRGJ2	ATWTNFSMGHKKL
TRGV3	TRGJ1/TRGJ2	ATWDRPRYKKL
TRGV9	TRGJ1/TRGJ2	ALWEVHPRTQKL
TRGV9	TRGJP	ALWEPKIKV
TRGV2	TRGJ1/TRGJ2	ATWGQGLKKL
TRGV8	TRGJ1/TRGJ2	ATWVTPRRKL
TRGV4	TRGJ1/TRGJ2	ATWDGRQKKL
TRGV3	TRGJ1/TRGJ2	ATWDPAYKKL
TRGV2	TRGJP2	ATWVKDWIKT
TRGV4	TRGJ1/TRGJ2	ATWDGPNYYKKL
TRGV8	TRGJP1	ATWINDTGWFKI
TRGV8	TRGJ1/TRGJ2	ATWDARQKL
TRGV3	TRGJ1/TRGJ2	ATWDRRGRKL
TRGV3	TRGJ1/TRGJ2	ATWDRQSDRYYKKL
TRGV2	TRGJ1/TRGJ2	ATWDGQGGGKKL
TRGV2	TRGJP1	ATWDRIRGWFKI
TRGV2	TRGJ1/TRGJ2	ATWDERDYKKL
TRGV4	TRGJ1/TRGJ2	ATWDIRKKL